This TCR beta chain is from a study of cytomegalovirus exposure and HLA in healthy donors. Measured with immunoSEQ multiplex PCR; TCRdb has only the in-frame clones, and not every one. The profile shows some 260,000 clones, over 75% of them singletons. J was trimmed by 3 bases and V by 5 bases; bases with no gene match: 5. The CDR3 has 14 amino acids. The germline V gene encodes CDR1 MNHNS and CDR2 SASEGT. This sequence was found in a young man in good health and CMV-seropositive. The sequencing sample was made of PBMCs. This chain connects TRBV6-1 to TRBJ2-7; the match to TRBD1 covers 9 bases. The DNA for the CDR3 is TGTGCCAGCAGTACTCGGGACAGGGACTACGAGCAGTACTTC. The encoded protein is CASSTRDRDYEQYF.